Below are 11 T cell receptor beta chains sequenced from a single sample in a study of CD8 T cells in ankylosing spondylitis. General observations from the study: Among TCR beta sequences, a motif of several highly homologous variants appeared characteristic of ankylosing spondylitis blood.

For these TCRs, the target antigens are not known. TCRdb reprocessed the 5' RACE reads via MiXCR and lists one record per CDR3 protein. The sample has some 450,000 distinct CDR3 sequences, roughly 15% seen once; the top ten hold over 1%. What was sequenced was blood, either unsorted or a sorted T cell fraction (not recorded which). The receptor set was obtained from a male donor with ankylosing spondylitis.

This clonotype came up a few times. This chain links TRBV11-2 with TRBJ2-5, with D possibly being TRBD2 (5 bases). Germline V gene lookup returns CDR1 SGHAT and CDR2 FQNNGV. Trimming took off 0 bases at V and 7 bases at J, with 12 bases between the two ends. This CDR3 region has 14 residues. CDR3 sequence (DNA): TGTGCCAGCAGCTTAGATAGGTCTGCGGGGACCCAGTACTTC. This sequence encodes CASSLDRSAGTQYF.

V gene TRBV6-1 combines with J gene TRBJ1-2, with TRBD1 identical over 11 bases. The CDR3 contains 16 residues. The V gene's germline CDR1 is MNHNS and CDR2 SASEGT. The trim removed 0 bases at V and 10 bases at J, leaving 10 bases unmatched. CDR3 nucleotides: TGTGCCAGCAGTGAAGCGGGGAGCCGGGACAGGGGGTCCTACACCTTC. Its translation is CASSEAGSRDRGSYTF.

The table lists this clonotype with a few counts. The chain employs TRBV12-3 or TRBV12-4 and TRBJ2-3, with TRBD2 matching 7 bases. Trimming removed 1 base from V and 1 base from J; junction bases left unmatched: 2. The CDR3 covers 15 residues. The CDR3 coding sequence is TGTGCCAGCAGTTTAGGCGGGGGAGGCACAGATACGCAGTATTTT. Encoded protein: CASSLGGGGTDTQYF.

The table lists this clonotype with many counts. CDR3 DNA: TGTGCCAGCAGGCAACAGGGAAAGGGTGAAAAACTGTTTTTT. Protein: CASRQQGKGEKLFF. The V and J genes are TRBV12-3 or TRBV12-4 and TRBJ1-4, with a tentative D call TRBD1 (6 bases). V was clipped by 6 bases and J by 7 bases, with 15 bases between them. The CDR3 contains 14 residues.

There are a few counts of this clonotype. The rearrangement uses TRBV5-1 and TRBJ1-2; 9 bases fit TRBD1. The CDR3 sequence is 16 residues long. V was pared by 7 bases and J by 4 bases, with 14 bases of the junction left unmatched. CDR1 SGHRS and CDR2 YFSETQ come from the germline V gene. CDR3 amino acids: CASHLSPTGGLYGYTF. For the CDR3, the DNA is TGCGCCAGCCACCTCTCCCCTACAGGGGGCCTCTATGGCTACACCTTC. Filled out from reference TRBV5-1 and TRBJ1-2, the complete variable domain reads KAGVTQTPRYLIKTRGQQVTLSCSPISGHRSVSWYQQTPGQGLQFLFEYFSETQRNKGNFPGRFSGRQFSNSRSEMNVSTLELGDSALYLCASHLSPTGGLYGYTFGSGTRLTVV.

The J gene is TRBJ2-1, the V gene TRBV2; 13 bases align to TRBD2. The CDR3 consists of 15 residues. From germline, CDR1 is SNHLY and CDR2 FYNNEI. V was pared by 6 bases and J by 6 bases, with 5 bases of the junction left unmatched. CDR3 protein: CASRRTSGGANEQFF. As DNA, the CDR3 is TGTGCCAGCAGAAGAACTAGCGGGGGGGCCAATGAGCAGTTCTTC. The full variable domain, rest sourced from reference TRBV2 and TRBJ2-1, is EPEVTQTPSHQVTQMGQEVILRCVPISNHLYFYWYRQILGQKVEFLVSFYNNEISEKSEIFDDQFSVERPDGSNFTLKIRSTKLEDSAMYFCASRRTSGGANEQFFGPGTRLTVL.

The chain couples TRBV30 to TRBJ2-7; 7 bases map to TRBD1. This CDR3 comprises 15 residues. V shed 6 bases and J 5 bases; nucleotides not matched to a gene: 16. Germline-derived CDR1 and CDR2 are GTSNPN and SVGIG (reference sequence). CDR3 nucleotides: TGTGCCTGCGCCCCTCTTGACAGGGATAGCCACGAGCAGTACTTC. This codes for CACAPLDRDSHEQYF.

The chain joins TRBV19 to TRBJ2-2, with 11 nucleotides matching TRBD2. V trimming: 8 bases; J trimming: 0 bases; junction bases outside the gene matches: 14. The CDR3 is made up of 19 amino acids. Germline V gene sequence: CDR1 LNHDA, CDR2 SQIVND (reference sequence). The CDR3 nucleotides read TGTGCCAGTGGTTGGACTAGCGGGCGACGCCTTACGAACACCGGGGAGCTGTTTTTT. Protein sequence: CASGWTSGRRLTNTGELFF.

This clonotype was seen ten or more times. CDR3 sequence: CASSLVPANYGYTF. DNA for the CDR3: TGCGCCAGCAGCTTGGTTCCAGCTAACTATGGCTACACCTTC. This chain uses TRBV5-1 with TRBJ1-2; no definite D call. The CDR3 has 14 amino acids. Germline loops: CDR1 SGHRS, CDR2 YFSETQ. The V end lost 0 bases, the J end lost 0 bases, and 6 bases lay between the germline ends.

Only a few counts were recorded for this clonotype. The gene calls are TRBV30 and TRBJ2-5; D perhaps matches TRBD1 (6 bases). CDR1 and CDR2 from the germline V gene are GTSNPN and SVGIG (reference sequence). CDR3 length: 15 amino acids. V was pared by 3 bases and J by 5 bases, with 19 bases between. CDR3 region: CAWSETQGISETQYF. The DNA for the CDR3 is TGTGCCTGGAGCGAGACACAGGGCATTTCGGAGACCCAGTACTTC.

The chain employs TRBV4-1 and TRBJ2-5; 8 nucleotides agree with TRBD2. The CDR3 extends over 17 amino acids. The junction had 13 bases not matched to a gene; V was cut back by 2 bases and J by 5 bases. CDR1 MGHRA and CDR2 YSYEKL come from the germline V gene. The CDR3 protein is CASSQQLAARGEETQYF. Here the CDR3 DNA reads TGCGCCAGCAGCCAACAACTAGCGGCTCGGGGAGAGGAGACCCAGTACTTC.